These 7 T cell receptor beta chains share one sample of origin, sequenced in a study of cytomegalovirus exposure and HLA in healthy donors. Amplification used 60 Vbeta primers and 13 Jbeta primers. Data came from immunoSEQ multiplex PCR; TCRdb stores just in-frame clones and leaves some out. The table has about 110,000 clones, under 80% seen once. The sequencing sample was made of PBMCs. These receptors were collected from a woman in her 40s in good health and CMV-seropositive.

CDR3 nucleotides: TGCGCCAGCAGCCCACGGGGGATCCCGGGATCCTACAATGAGCAGTTCTTC. This codes for CASSPRGIPGSYNEQFF. The chain carries TRBV5-1 and TRBJ2-1; a possible D gene is TRBD2 (6 bases). The length of the CDR3 is 17 residues. Germline CDR1 and CDR2: SGHRS and YFSETQ. V was pared by 4 bases and J by 1 base, with 18 bases between.

This chain links TRBV7-9 with TRBJ1-6; possibly TRBD1 for D (5 bases). The CDR3 totals 16 residues. Germline CDR1 is SEHNR and CDR2 is FQNEAQ (reference sequence). The V end lost 4 bases, the J end lost 2 bases, and 12 bases lay between the germline ends. CDR3 region: CASSSVTGAYNSPLHF. The CDR3 DNA follows: TGTGCCAGCAGCTCGGTGACGGGGGCCTATAATTCACCCCTCCACTTT.

Only a few counts were recorded for this clone. The chain couples TRBV20-1 to TRBJ1-2; no definite D call. Trimming shortened V by 4 bases and J by 2 bases, and 5 bases separated the two germline ends. The CDR3 spans 11 residues. Germline-derived CDR1 and CDR2 are DFQATT and SNEGSKA (reference sequence). CDR3 amino acids: CSATVNYGYTF. As DNA, the CDR3 is TGCAGTGCTACAGTCAACTATGGCTACACCTTC.

The chain carries TRBV6-1 and TRBJ2-3, with 8 bases identical to TRBD1. V lost 4 bases to trimming and J lost 7 bases; unmatched junction nucleotides: 1. This CDR3 comprises 12 residues. The germline V gene has CDR1 MNHNS and CDR2 SASEGT. CDR3 sequence reads: CASSGQGNTQYF. CDR3 in DNA: TGTGCCAGCAGTGGACAGGGGAATACGCAGTATTTT.

This clone was detected only a few times. A read error may produce the germline difference seen at one junction end. This chain uses TRBV5-1 with TRBJ1-2, with D possibly being TRBD1 (5 bases). CDR1 is SGHRS, CDR2 YFSETQ, per germline. The CDR3 loop spans 12 amino acids. The CDR3 DNA sequence: TGTGCCAGCAGCTGGGGCAGGGAAGGCTACACCTTC. Translating gives CASSWGREGYTF. Complete variable domain (other parts from reference TRBV5-1 and TRBJ1-2): KAGVTQTPRYLIKTRGQQVTLSCSPISGHRSVSWYQQTPGQGLQFLFEYFSETQRNKGNFPGRFSGRQFSNSRSEMNVSTLELGDSALYLCASSWGREGYTFGSGTRLTVV.

This clone appeared once. This chain uses TRBV19 with TRBJ2-6; 7 bases agree with TRBD1. CDR1 is LNHDA, CDR2 SQIVND, per germline (reference sequence). V lost 5 bases, J lost 4 bases, and 5 bases stayed unmatched. The CDR3 covers 15 residues. The CDR3 reads CASSLQGTGANVLTF. Written as DNA, the CDR3 is TGTGCCAGTAGTCTACAGGGGACGGGGGCCAACGTCCTGACTTTC. The whole variable domain, remainder taken from reference TRBV19 and TRBJ2-6, is DGGITQSPKYLFRKEGQNVTLSCEQNLNHDAMYWYRQDPGQGLRLIYYSQIVNDFQKGDIAEGYSVSREKKESFPLTVTSAQKNPTAFYLCASSLQGTGANVLTFGAGSRLTVL.

There are a few counts of this clone. V is TRBV6-6 and J is TRBJ2-1; 8 bases fit TRBD1. Germline V gives CDR1 MNHNY, CDR2 SVGAGI (reference sequence). V shed 2 bases, J shed 8 bases, and the junction held 8 bases outside the gene matches. CDR3 length: 15 amino acids. The CDR3: CASSYGSGGADEQFF. The DNA of the CDR3 is TGTGCCAGCAGTTACGGTTCAGGGGGCGCGGATGAGCAGTTCTTC.